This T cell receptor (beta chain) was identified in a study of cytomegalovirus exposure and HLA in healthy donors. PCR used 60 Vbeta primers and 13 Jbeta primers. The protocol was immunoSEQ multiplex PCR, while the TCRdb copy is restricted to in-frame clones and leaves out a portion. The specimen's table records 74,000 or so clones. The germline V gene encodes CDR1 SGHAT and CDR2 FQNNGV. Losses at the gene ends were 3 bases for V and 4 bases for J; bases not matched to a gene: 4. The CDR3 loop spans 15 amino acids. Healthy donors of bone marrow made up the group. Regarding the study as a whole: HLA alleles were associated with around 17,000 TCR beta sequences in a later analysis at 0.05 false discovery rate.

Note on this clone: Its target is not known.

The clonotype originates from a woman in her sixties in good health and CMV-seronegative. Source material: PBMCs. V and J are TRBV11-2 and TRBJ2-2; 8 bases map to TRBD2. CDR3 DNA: TGTGCCAGCAGCTTGAGCGGGAGTCCCACCGGGGAGCTGTTTTTT. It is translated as CASSLSGSPTGELFF.